The 31 T cell receptor beta chains in this list originate from one sample, sequenced in a study of blood T cell repertoires in COVID-19. Libraries were prepared by immunoSEQ multiplex PCR; TCRdb keeps only in-frame clonotypes and omits some of them. The sample contains 170,000 or so clones, less than 90% of which appear only once. What was sequenced was peripheral blood. The source of these receptors is a woman in her seventies with COVID-19, enrolled during active disease.

V gene TRBV4-2 combines with J gene TRBJ2-4, with TRBD1 matching over 7 bases. Trimming took 1 base from V and 1 from J; bases not matched to a gene: 4. The CDR3 length is 16 residues. Germline lookup yields CDR1 LGHNA and CDR2 YNFKEQ. This CDR3 is CASSQVAGGAKNIQYF. CDR3 nucleotides: TGTGCCAGCAGCCAAGTTGCAGGGGGTGCCAAAAACATTCAGTACTTC.

CDR3 coding DNA: TGTGCCAGCCGCAGGGGCCTCCTAGCCAAAAACATTCAGTACTTC. This sequence encodes CASRRGLLAKNIQYF. This rearrangement joins TRBV28 to TRBJ2-4; D might be TRBD1 (6 bases). The CDR3 length is 15 residues. V lost 8 bases and J 0 bases, leaving 14 bases between the germline ends. Germline assignment: CDR1 MDHEN and CDR2 SYDVKM.

V gene TRBV30 combines with J gene TRBJ1-2, with 8 bases matching TRBD1. The CDR3 has 13 amino acids. The germline V gene encodes CDR1 GTSNPN and CDR2 SVGIG (reference sequence). V lost 6 bases to trimming and J lost 6 bases; unmatched junction nucleotides: 9. The CDR3 is CACFQGAWNGYTF. The CDR3 nucleotides read TGTGCCTGTTTTCAGGGGGCTTGGAATGGCTACACCTTC.

The chain combines TRBV14 with TRBJ2-1; D is perhaps TRBD2 (6 bases). The CDR3 contains 15 residues. The V end was cut by 1 base, the J end by 2 bases, with 9 bases between. Per the germline V gene, CDR1 is SGHDN and CDR2 is FVKESK. DNA for the CDR3: TGTGCCAGCAGCCAAGCGGGAGCGCCCTACAATGAGCAGTTCTTC. Residues: CASSQAGAPYNEQFF. The entire variable domain, with the rest obtained from reference TRBV14 and TRBJ2-1, is as follows: EAGVTQFPSHSVIEKGQTVTLRCDPISGHDNLYWYRRVMGKEIKFLLHFVKESKQDESGMPNNRFLAERTGGTYSTLKVQPAELEDSGVYFCASSQAGAPYNEQFFGPGTRLTVL.

This rearrangement joins TRBV10-3 to TRBJ1-1; no definite D call. Trimming cost V 4 bases and J 0 bases, with 12 bases left between them. Germline CDR1 and CDR2: ENHRY and SYGVKD. The CDR3 consists of 15 residues. CDR3 sequence reads: CAISGSTNLNTEAFF. Written as DNA, the CDR3 is TGTGCCATCAGTGGGTCCACGAACTTGAACACTGAAGCTTTCTTT.

The gene calls are TRBV30 and TRBJ2-7; the D gene is possibly TRBD1 (6 bases). CDR1 is GTSNPN, CDR2 SVGIG, per germline (reference sequence). The CDR3 consists of 15 residues. V shed 4 bases and J shed 7 bases, with 23 bases lying between them. In nucleotides, the CDR3 is TGTGCCTGGATCCCAACCACAGGGCCCTCTGGGGAGCAGTACTTC. Its translation is CAWIPTTGPSGEQYF.

This clone was found a few times. The V gene is TRBV5-1, the J gene TRBJ2-1, with 7 bases aligning to TRBD1. Germline V CDR1 and CDR2: SGHRS, YFSETQ. V shed 4 bases, J shed 7 bases, and the junction held 5 bases outside the gene matches. The CDR3 has 13 residues. The CDR3 here is CASSADRKNEQFF. DNA of the CDR3: TGCGCCAGCAGCGCGGACAGGAAGAATGAGCAGTTCTTC.

To note about this clone: Different DNA sequences within this sample yield the same CDR3. The rearrangement joins TRBV28 to TRBJ1-2; D is possibly TRBD1 (6 bases). V lost 4 bases and J lost 2, with 8 bases in between. This CDR3 has 13 residues. The germline gives CDR1 MDHEN, CDR2 SYDVKM. CDR3 amino acids: CASSYQGNYGYTF. CDR3 bases: TGTGCCAGCAGTTATCAGGGGAACTATGGCTACACCTTC.

The gene calls are TRBV5-4 and TRBJ2-7, with 7 nucleotides matching TRBD1. V shed 4 bases, J shed 0 bases, and the junction held 4 bases outside the gene matches. Germline CDR1 and CDR2: SGHNT and YYREEE (reference sequence). CDR3 length equals 14 residues. The chain's CDR3 is CASSVDRASYEQYF. The CDR3 DNA reads TGTGCCAGCAGCGTCGACAGGGCCTCCTACGAGCAGTACTTC.

This clone is a singleton in its sample. The rearrangement joins TRBV7-2 to TRBJ2-5; 7 nucleotides agree with TRBD2. Unmatched junction bases numbered 4, after V lost 4 bases and J lost 2 bases. The V gene's germline CDR1 is SGHTA and CDR2 FQGNSA. The CDR3 runs to 14 residues. The CDR3 is CASSSQRGQETQYF. The CDR3 DNA reads TGTGCCAGCAGCTCACAGCGGGGACAAGAGACCCAGTACTTC. The complete variable domain, with remaining parts taken from reference TRBV7-2 and TRBJ2-5, reads GAGVSQSPSNKVTEKGKDVELRCDPISGHTALYWYRQSLGQGLEFLIYFQGNSAPDKSGLPSDRFSAERTGGSVSTLTIQRTQQEDSAVYLCASSSQRGQETQYFGPGTRLLVL.

This chain joins TRBV2 and TRBJ2-2; 7 nucleotides align to TRBD2. The junction had 9 bases not matched to a gene; V was cut back by 4 bases and J by 7 bases. Germline assignment: CDR1 SNHLY and CDR2 FYNNEI. CDR3 size: 15 residues. The chain's CDR3 is CASSGGTTPIGELFF. CDR3 coding DNA: TGTGCCAGCAGTGGAGGGACTACCCCCATCGGGGAGCTGTTTTTT.

This chain joins TRBV6-2 or TRBV6-3 and TRBJ2-7, with D hard to call. CDR3 length: 12 residues. V lost 4 bases to trimming and J lost 4 bases, with 8 bases between them. Germline loops: CDR1 MNHEY, CDR2 SVGEGT. The chain's CDR3 is CASSFSSYEQYF. For the CDR3, the DNA is TGTGCCAGCAGTTTTAGTTCTTACGAGCAGTACTTC.

CDR3 nucleotides: TGTGCCAGCAGTTACAGGGGGCAGTGGTATGGCTACACCTTC. It is translated as CASSYRGQWYGYTF. The chain employs TRBV28 and TRBJ1-2, with TRBD1 identical over 9 bases. CDR1 and CDR2 (germline): MDHEN, SYDVKM. The junction had 5 bases not matched to a gene; V was cut back by 4 bases and J by 5 bases. The length of the CDR3 is 14 residues.

The rearrangement uses TRBV2 and TRBJ1-1, with a tentative D call TRBD1 (6 bases). The CDR3 loop spans 15 amino acids. V was trimmed by 1 base and J by 5 bases, leaving 14 bases between them. In germline, CDR1 is SNHLY, CDR2 FYNNEI. CDR3 in DNA: TGTGCCAGCAGTGAAGAGCGGGGGGCGTATACTGAAGCTTTCTTT. Amino acid sequence: CASSEERGAYTEAFF.

V and J are TRBV19 and TRBJ2-4; the match to TRBD1 covers 10 bases. The CDR3 contains 17 residues. The ends lost 3 bases at V and 8 bases at J; junction bases unmatched: 13. The germline V gene encodes CDR1 LNHDA and CDR2 SQIVND (reference sequence). The CDR3 loop reads CASSMVSWDRGYHIQYF. CDR3 in DNA: TGTGCCAGTAGTATGGTATCTTGGGACAGGGGATATCACATTCAGTACTTC.

This chain's CDR3 is CASSRNPGQGNEQYF. The DNA for the CDR3 is TGTGCCAGCTCCCGCAATCCGGGACAGGGGAACGAGCAGTACTTC. The rearrangement uses TRBV18 and TRBJ2-7; 10 positions match TRBD1. In germline, CDR1 is KGHSH, CDR2 LQKENI. The CDR3 runs 15 residues. Trimming at V came to 6 bases and at J to 5 bases, leaving 10 bases not matched to a gene.

The chain has TRBV19 and TRBJ1-6, with 7 bases fitting TRBD1. CDR1 LNHDA and CDR2 SQIVND come from the germline V gene (reference sequence). This CDR3 has 15 residues. Losses at the gene ends were 3 bases for V and 7 bases for J; bases not matched to a gene: 6. The CDR3 loop is CASSISWTGNSPLHF. In DNA form, the CDR3 reads TGTGCCAGTAGTATCTCCTGGACAGGAAATTCACCCCTCCACTTT.

The chain is built from TRBV18 and TRBJ1-4, with 8 bases aligning to TRBD1. The CDR3 totals 16 residues. The V and J ends lost 4 bases and 5 bases, in that order; junction bases with no gene match: 9. Looked up from germline, CDR1 is KGHSH and CDR2 is LQKENI. CDR3 residues: CASSRIDRGSNEKLFF. In DNA, the CDR3 is TGTGCCAGCTCACGCATCGACAGGGGTTCGAATGAAAAACTGTTTTTT.

V and J are TRBV4-1 and TRBJ2-3; 10 nucleotides match TRBD2. Germline V lookup: CDR1 MGHRA, CDR2 YSYEKL. Trimming removed 0 bases from V and 9 bases from J; junction bases left unmatched: 9. There are 16 residues in the CDR3. The CDR3 reads CASSQDASGRALTQYF. Here the CDR3 DNA reads TGCGCCAGCAGCCAAGATGCCAGCGGGAGGGCCCTAACGCAGTATTTT.

The gene calls are TRBV27 and TRBJ2-5; D not certain. Deletions cut 6 bases from V and 0 bases from J, with 11 bases between. Germline CDR1 reads MNHEY; CDR2 reads SMNVEV (reference sequence). The CDR3 extends over 14 amino acids. CDR3 sequence: CASRSLGNQETQYF. The DNA for the CDR3 is TGTGCCAGCAGATCGCTGGGCAACCAAGAGACCCAGTACTTC.

The gene calls are TRBV18 and TRBJ2-6; the D is unclear. The germline V gene has CDR1 KGHSH and CDR2 LQKENI. This CDR3 is 16 amino acids long. Trimming pared 3 bases from V and 4 bases from J, leaving 13 bases between. As DNA, the CDR3 is TGTGCCAGCTCACCGCAAGACTCTCTGGGGGCCAACGTCCTGACTTTC. Its translation is CASSPQDSLGANVLTF.

The chain carries TRBV19 and TRBJ2-3; 7 positions agree with TRBD1. The CDR3 extends over 14 amino acids. CDR1 is LNHDA, CDR2 SQIVND, per germline (reference sequence). Trimming took 4 bases from V and 4 from J; bases not matched to a gene: 5. CDR3 residues: CASSTQGPSDTQYF. The CDR3 coding sequence is TGTGCCAGTAGTACACAGGGGCCATCAGATACGCAGTATTTT.

V and J are TRBV5-1 and TRBJ2-2; maybe TRBD1 (6 bases). Between the trimmed V and J ends, which lost 0 bases and 6 bases, there was a span of 12 bases. Per germline, CDR1 SGHRS and CDR2 YFSETQ. This CDR3 comprises 15 residues. CDR3 protein: CASSLGLQGPGELFF. In DNA form, the CDR3 reads TGCGCCAGCAGCTTGGGATTACAGGGTCCCGGGGAGCTGTTTTTT.

The gene calls are TRBV7-8 and TRBJ1-2, with 9 nucleotides matching TRBD1. With 3 bases clipped from V and 4 bases from J, the junction kept 6 bases outside the gene matches. Per the germline V gene, CDR1 is SGHVS and CDR2 is FQNEAQ. This CDR3 is 15 amino acids long. This chain's CDR3 is CASSFRQGVPYGYTF. In nucleotides, the CDR3 is TGTGCCAGCAGCTTTAGACAGGGGGTGCCCTATGGCTACACCTTC.

The CDR3 loop reads CASSLGWAGERGYTF. DNA for the CDR3: TGTGCCAGCAGCTTAGGTTGGGCAGGGGAGCGTGGCTACACCTTC. The gene calls are TRBV7-6 and TRBJ1-2, with D possibly being TRBD1 (6 bases). This CDR3 has 15 residues. V was cut by 1 base and J by 7 bases, with 16 bases left in between. Germline CDR1 is SGHVS and CDR2 is FNYEAQ.

The CDR3 loop reads CASSDVRPRGQETQYF. The CDR3 DNA sequence: TGTGCCAGCAGTGATGTCCGCCCAAGGGGGCAAGAGACCCAGTACTTC. This sequence joins TRBV2 and TRBJ2-5, with D possibly matching TRBD1 (6 bases). Germline CDR1 reads SNHLY; CDR2 reads FYNNEI. V was cut by 3 bases and J by 2 bases, with 16 bases left in between. The CDR3 is 16 amino acids.

The CDR3 protein is CASSFLTRGPYNEQFF. The DNA of the CDR3 is TGTGCCAGCAGTTTCTTGACTAGGGGACCATACAATGAGCAGTTCTTC. The rearrangement uses TRBV6-2 or TRBV6-3 and TRBJ2-1; maybe TRBD2 (6 bases). V lost 4 bases and J 4 bases, leaving 17 bases between the germline ends. Germline V gene data show CDR1 as MNHEY and CDR2 as SVGEGT. The CDR3 totals 16 residues.

J is TRBJ2-3 and V is TRBV6-5; 15 bases fit TRBD2. CDR1 MNHEY and CDR2 SVGAGI come from the germline V gene. V shed 4 bases and J 8 bases; nucleotides not matched to a gene: 4. The length of the CDR3 is 15 residues. CDR3 sequence reads: CASSSGGLAGGTQYF. CDR3 sequence (DNA): TGTGCCAGCAGTTCCGGGGGACTAGCGGGGGGTACGCAGTATTTT.

V is TRBV7-9 and J is TRBJ1-5, with D possibly matching TRBD1 (6 bases). Trimming stripped 7 bases from V and 6 bases from J, with 13 bases between. The CDR3 extends over 13 amino acids. Germline V lookup: CDR1 SEHNR, CDR2 FQNEAQ (reference sequence). CDR3 sequence (DNA): TGTGCCAGCAAACGGGACAAAAGTCAGCCCCAGCATTTT. It is translated as CASKRDKSQPQHF.

The chain carries TRBV27 and TRBJ1-6; possible D gene TRBD1, 6 bases. Deletions cut 3 bases from V and 9 bases from J, with 12 bases between. The CDR3 extends over 14 amino acids. Germline lookup yields CDR1 MNHEY and CDR2 SMNVEV (reference sequence). The CDR3 protein is CASSFGGAGSPLHF. CDR3 bases: TGTGCCAGCAGTTTTGGGGGCGCGGGTTCACCCCTCCACTTT.

This clone was found once. The chain couples TRBV7-9 to TRBJ2-5; 7 bases are shared with TRBD1. Germline V gene sequence: CDR1 SEHNR, CDR2 FQNEAQ (reference sequence). With V trimmed by 4 bases and J by 4 bases, 6 bases remained unmatched. There are 14 residues in the CDR3. The CDR3 region is CASSSDRVGETQYF. Here the CDR3 DNA reads TGTGCCAGCAGCTCCGACAGGGTTGGAGAGACCCAGTACTTC. Full variable domain (outside the CDR3, taken from reference TRBV7-9 and TRBJ2-5): DTGVSQNPRHKITKRGQNVTFRCDPISEHNRLYWYRQTLGQGPEFLTYFQNEAQLEKSRLLSDRFSAERPKGSFSTLEIQRTEQGDSAMYLCASSSDRVGETQYFGPGTRLLVL.